Following are 11 T cell receptor beta chains from one sample sequenced in a study of T-cell memory formation after mild COVID-19. TCRdb called the 5' RACE reads again in MiXCR, with one record for every CDR3 protein. The sample has about 430,000 distinct CDR3 sequences, 18% seen once; the top ten hold roughly 21%. The sample taken for sequencing was PBMCs or a T cell subset sorted from them (not recorded which). These receptors were collected from a man in his late teens or twenties who had mild COVID-19 (a few samples of this study predate the infection). Cell type and time point are not known.

The chain joins TRBV12-3 or TRBV12-4 to TRBJ2-5; TRBD1 agrees at 8 bases. This CDR3 has 13 residues. The V segment lost 7 bases and the J segment 3 bases; nucleotides outside the gene matches: 4. The DNA of the CDR3 is TGTGCCAGCACCTTGGACAGGGAAGAGACCCAGTACTTC. This gives the protein CASTLDREETQYF.

The chain is built from TRBV9 and TRBJ2-5; D perhaps matches TRBD2 (6 bases). The ends were cut back, 0 bases at V and 5 bases at J, with 14 bases in the middle. The CDR3 runs to 15 residues. In germline, CDR1 is SGDLS, CDR2 YYNGEE. CDR3 nucleotides: TGTGCCAGCAGCGTAGGCGGGGCACCGGCCGAGACCCAGTACTTC. Protein sequence: CASSVGGAPAETQYF.

The V gene is TRBV5-1, the J gene TRBJ1-2, with 9 nucleotides matching TRBD1. This CDR3 is built from 14 residues. Germline V gene lookup returns CDR1 SGHRS and CDR2 YFSETQ. Germline trimming cut 5 bases from V and 3 bases from J; bases unmatched to any gene: 5. CDR3: CASSWTGVYYGYTF. The CDR3 DNA sequence: TGCGCCAGCAGTTGGACAGGGGTATACTATGGCTACACCTTC.

The J gene is TRBJ2-7, the V gene TRBV4-1; perhaps D is TRBD1 or TRBD2 (5 bases each). The CDR3 runs to 14 residues. V lost 3 bases, J lost 7 bases, and 16 bases lay in between. Germline-derived CDR1 and CDR2 are MGHRA and YSYEKL. The CDR3 is CASSQGEFWGEQYF. As DNA, the CDR3 is TGCGCCAGCAGCCAGGGGGAATTCTGGGGAGAGCAGTACTTC.

This clonotype was picked up a small number of times. J is TRBJ2-7 and V is TRBV4-3; weak D call: TRBD2 (6 bases). V was pared by 0 bases and J by 4 bases, with 13 bases between. Germline loops: CDR1 LGHNA, CDR2 YSLEER. The CDR3 runs to 15 residues. CDR3 loop: CASSQDGQGGYEQYF. The CDR3 DNA reads TGCGCCAGCAGCCAAGACGGCCAGGGAGGTTACGAGCAGTACTTC.

This clonotype appeared many times. This chain joins TRBV13 and TRBJ2-3, with TRBD1 as a possible D gene (5 bases). Germline CDR1 PRHDT, CDR2 FYEKMQ (reference sequence). V was trimmed by 5 bases and J by 1 base, leaving 7 bases between them. The CDR3 is 13 residues long. The CDR3 nucleotides read TGTGCCAGCAGCCGCAGGGGCACAGATACGCAGTATTTT. This sequence encodes CASSRRGTDTQYF.

The chain joins TRBV6-5 to TRBJ1-3, with D uncertain. The V end lost 2 bases, the J end lost 0 bases, and 8 bases lay between the germline ends. Germline loops: CDR1 MNHEY, CDR2 SVGAGI. The CDR3 extends over 15 amino acids. The DNA of the CDR3 is TGTGCCAGCAGTTACCGGCTGATCTCTGGAAACACCATATATTTT. Residues: CASSYRLISGNTIYF.

This clonotype came up a few times. The chain employs TRBV6-1 and TRBJ2-7; 10 bases are a match to TRBD2. This CDR3 is 18 amino acids long. Germline loops: CDR1 MNHNS, CDR2 SASEGT. Germline trimming cut 3 bases from V and 3 bases from J; bases unmatched to any gene: 14. In DNA form, the CDR3 reads TGTGCCAGCAGTGAGACCTCGGGCTGGCTAGCGGGGGACTACGAGCAGTACGTC. Amino acid sequence: CASSETSGWLAGDYEQYV.

This clonotype has just a few counts. DNA for the CDR3: TGCGCCAGCAGCCAAGAGCTTTTGGGAACCCAGCATTTT. This sequence encodes CASSQELLGTQHF. V is TRBV4-3 and J is TRBJ1-5; D is unresolved. This CDR3 is 13 amino acids long. Germline V gene sequence: CDR1 LGHNA, CDR2 YSLEER. Trimming removed 0 bases from V and 11 bases from J, with 11 bases in between.

This clonotype was counted a few times. The chain employs TRBV7-9 and TRBJ2-2, with unresolved D. This CDR3 region has 17 residues. Deletions cut 4 bases from V and 7 bases from J, with 22 bases between. Germline V lookup: CDR1 SEHNR, CDR2 FQNEAQ (reference sequence). This CDR3 reads CASSSGLRVGGRGELFF. The CDR3 bases are TGTGCCAGCAGCTCGGGCCTCCGCGTGGGTGGTCGCGGGGAGCTGTTTTTT.

In DNA form, the CDR3 reads TGTGCCAGCAGCTTAGCCCTGTGGGACAGAAATCCCAGAGAGCAGTTCTTC. Encoded protein: CASSLALWDRNPREQFF. The chain is built from TRBV7-2 and TRBJ2-1; 7 bases map to TRBD1. Germline trimming cut 0 bases from V and 10 bases from J; bases unmatched to any gene: 15. CDR1 is SGHTA, CDR2 FQGNSA, per germline. The CDR3 totals 17 residues.